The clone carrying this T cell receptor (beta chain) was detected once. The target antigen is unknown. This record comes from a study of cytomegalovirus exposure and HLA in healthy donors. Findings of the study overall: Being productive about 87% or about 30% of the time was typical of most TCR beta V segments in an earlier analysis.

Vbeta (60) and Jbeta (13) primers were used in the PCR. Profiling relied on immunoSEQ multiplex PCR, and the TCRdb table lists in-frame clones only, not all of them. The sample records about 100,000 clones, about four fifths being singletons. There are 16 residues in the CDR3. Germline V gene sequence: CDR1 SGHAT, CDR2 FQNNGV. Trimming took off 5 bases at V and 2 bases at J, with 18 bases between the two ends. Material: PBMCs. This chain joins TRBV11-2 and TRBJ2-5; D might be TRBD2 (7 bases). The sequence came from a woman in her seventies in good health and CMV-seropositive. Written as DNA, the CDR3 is TGTGCCAGCAGCCGGGCGGGGGCCCGTTCTCAAGAGACCCAGTACTTC. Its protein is CASSRAGARSQETQYF.